The source of this T cell receptor beta chain is a study of cytomegalovirus exposure and HLA in healthy donors. Study outcomes and limitations: Near-uniform donor sequencing depth was presumed by presence/absence analyses.

This clone was detected a few times. The antigen is not known. The CDR3 loop spans 15 amino acids. From germline, CDR1 is WSHSY and CDR2 SAAADI. V was pared by 7 bases and J by 0 bases, with 4 bases of the junction left unmatched. PCR employed 60 Vbeta and 13 Jbeta primers. The assay was immunoSEQ multiplex PCR, and TCRdb's table has in-frame clones only and misses some. The table lists over 100,000 clones, roughly two thirds of them singletons, with about 2.2% in the top ten. This sequence was found in a woman aged 25 to 39 in good health and CMV-seronegative. What was sequenced was PBMCs. This rearrangement joins TRBV10-2 to TRBJ2-7, with 12 bases identical to TRBD2. The CDR3 nucleotides read TGCGCCAGCAAGGAGACTAGCGGGAGCTCCTACGAGCAGTACTTC. It codes for CASKETSGSSYEQYF.